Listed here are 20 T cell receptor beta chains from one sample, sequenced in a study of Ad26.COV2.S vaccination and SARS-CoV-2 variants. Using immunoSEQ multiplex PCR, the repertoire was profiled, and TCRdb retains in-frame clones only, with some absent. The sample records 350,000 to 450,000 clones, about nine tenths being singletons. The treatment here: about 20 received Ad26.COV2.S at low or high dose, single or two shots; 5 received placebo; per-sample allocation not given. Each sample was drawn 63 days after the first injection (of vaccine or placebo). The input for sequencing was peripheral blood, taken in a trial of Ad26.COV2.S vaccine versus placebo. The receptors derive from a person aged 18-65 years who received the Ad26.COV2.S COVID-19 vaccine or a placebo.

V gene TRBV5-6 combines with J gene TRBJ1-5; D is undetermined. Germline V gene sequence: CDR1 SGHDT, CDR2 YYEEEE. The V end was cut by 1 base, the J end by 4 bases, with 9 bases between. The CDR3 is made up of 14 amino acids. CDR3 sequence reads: CASSLWSLNQPQHF. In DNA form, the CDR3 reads TGTGCCAGCAGCTTGTGGAGCCTAAATCAGCCCCAGCATTTT.

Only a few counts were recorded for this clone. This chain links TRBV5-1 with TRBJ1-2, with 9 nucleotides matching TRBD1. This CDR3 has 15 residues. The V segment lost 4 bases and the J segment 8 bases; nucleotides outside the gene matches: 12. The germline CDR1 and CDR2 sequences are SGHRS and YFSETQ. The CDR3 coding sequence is TGCGCCAGCAGCGAGGGACAGGGTTGGGGTGAGGGCTACACCTTC. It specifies CASSEGQGWGEGYTF. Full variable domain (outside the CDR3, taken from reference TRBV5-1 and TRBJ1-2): KAGVTQTPRYLIKTRGQQVTLSCSPISGHRSVSWYQQTPGQGLQFLFEYFSETQRNKGNFPGRFSGRQFSNSRSEMNVSTLELGDSALYLCASSEGQGWGEGYTFGSGTRLTVV.

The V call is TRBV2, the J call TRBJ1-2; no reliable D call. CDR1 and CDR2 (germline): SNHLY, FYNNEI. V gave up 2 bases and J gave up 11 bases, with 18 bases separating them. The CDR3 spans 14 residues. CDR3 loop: CASSERDIPMNYTF. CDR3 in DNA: TGTGCCAGCAGTGAAAGAGATATTCCCATGAATTACACCTTC.

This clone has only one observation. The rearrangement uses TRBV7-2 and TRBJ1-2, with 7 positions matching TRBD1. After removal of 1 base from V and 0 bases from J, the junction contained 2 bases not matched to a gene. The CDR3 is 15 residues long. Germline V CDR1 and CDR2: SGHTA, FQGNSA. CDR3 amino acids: CASSLVRGPNYGYTF. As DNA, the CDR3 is TGTGCCAGCAGCTTAGTTAGGGGGCCTAACTATGGCTACACCTTC. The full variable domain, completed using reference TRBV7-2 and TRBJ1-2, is GAGVSQSPSNKVTEKGKDVELRCDPISGHTALYWYRQSLGQGLEFLIYFQGNSAPDKSGLPSDRFSAERTGGSVSTLTIQRTQQEDSAVYLCASSLVRGPNYGYTFGSGTRLTVV.

CDR3 protein: CASTMSGTGGEQYF. The CDR3 bases are TGTGCCAGTACCATGAGTGGGACAGGGGGCGAGCAGTACTTC. The V and J genes are TRBV19 and TRBJ2-7; TRBD1 matches 11 bases. This CDR3 spans 14 amino acids. Germline trimming cut 7 bases from V and 6 bases from J; bases unmatched to any gene: 8. Germline loops: CDR1 LNHDA, CDR2 SQIVND (reference sequence).

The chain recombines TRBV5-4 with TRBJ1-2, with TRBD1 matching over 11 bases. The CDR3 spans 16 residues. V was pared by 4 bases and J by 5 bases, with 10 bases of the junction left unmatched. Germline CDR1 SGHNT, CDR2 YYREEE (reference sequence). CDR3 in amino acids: CASSRVGQGAGYGYTF. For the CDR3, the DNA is TGTGCCAGCAGCCGTGTCGGACAGGGGGCGGGATATGGCTACACCTTC.

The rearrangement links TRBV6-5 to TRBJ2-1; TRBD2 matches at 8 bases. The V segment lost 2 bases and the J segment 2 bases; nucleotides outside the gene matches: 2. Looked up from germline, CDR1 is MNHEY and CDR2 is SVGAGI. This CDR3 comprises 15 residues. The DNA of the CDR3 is TGTGCCAGCAGTTACGGGACTAGGGCCTACAATGAGCAGTTCTTC. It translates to CASSYGTRAYNEQFF.

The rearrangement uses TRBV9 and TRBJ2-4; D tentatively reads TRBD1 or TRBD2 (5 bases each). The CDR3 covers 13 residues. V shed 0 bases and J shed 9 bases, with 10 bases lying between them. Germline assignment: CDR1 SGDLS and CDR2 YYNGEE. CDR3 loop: CASSVVRDGIQYF. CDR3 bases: TGTGCCAGCAGCGTAGTCAGGGACGGCATTCAGTACTTC. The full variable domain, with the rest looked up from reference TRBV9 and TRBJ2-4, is DSGVTQTPKHLITATGQRVTLRCSPRSGDLSVYWYQQSLDQGLQFLIQYYNGEERAKGNILERFSAQQFPDLHSELNLSSLELGDSALYFCASSVVRDGIQYFGAGTRLSVL.

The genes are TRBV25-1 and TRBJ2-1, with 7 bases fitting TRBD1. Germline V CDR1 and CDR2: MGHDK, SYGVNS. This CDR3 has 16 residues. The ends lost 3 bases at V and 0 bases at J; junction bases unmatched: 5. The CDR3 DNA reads TGTGCCAGCAGTGATTCGACAGGGACCTCCTACAATGAGCAGTTCTTC. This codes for CASSDSTGTSYNEQFF.

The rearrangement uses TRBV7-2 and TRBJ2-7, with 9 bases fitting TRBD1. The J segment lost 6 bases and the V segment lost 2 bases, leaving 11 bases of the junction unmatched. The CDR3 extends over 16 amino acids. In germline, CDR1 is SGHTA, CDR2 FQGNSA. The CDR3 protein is CASSLQPGQGLGEQYF. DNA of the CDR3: TGTGCCAGCAGCTTACAACCGGGACAGGGCCTCGGCGAGCAGTACTTC.

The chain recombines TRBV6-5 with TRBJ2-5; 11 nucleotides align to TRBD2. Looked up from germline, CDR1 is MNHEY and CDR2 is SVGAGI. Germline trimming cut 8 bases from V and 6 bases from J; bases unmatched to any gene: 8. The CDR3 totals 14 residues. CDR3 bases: TGTGCCAGCTTACTAGCGGGGGTGCGGAAGACCCAGTACTTC. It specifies CASLLAGVRKTQYF.

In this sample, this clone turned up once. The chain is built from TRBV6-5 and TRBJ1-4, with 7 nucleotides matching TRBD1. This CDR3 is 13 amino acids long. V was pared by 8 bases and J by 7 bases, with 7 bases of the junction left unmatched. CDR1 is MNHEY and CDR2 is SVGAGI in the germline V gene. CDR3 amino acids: CASRRQGSEKLFF. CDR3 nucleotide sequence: TGTGCCAGCCGCCGACAGGGCTCTGAAAAACTGTTTTTT.

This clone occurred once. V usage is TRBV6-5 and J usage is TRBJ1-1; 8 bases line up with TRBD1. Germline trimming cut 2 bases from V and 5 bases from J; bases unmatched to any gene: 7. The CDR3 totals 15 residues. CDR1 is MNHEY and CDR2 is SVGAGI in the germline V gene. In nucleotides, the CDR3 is TGTGCCAGCAGTTACATCGACAGGGGATGGACTGAAGCTTTCTTT. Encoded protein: CASSYIDRGWTEAFF.

The CDR3 sequence is CAWSGDPGIEQYF. The CDR3 DNA sequence: TGTGCCTGGAGTGGGGATCCAGGAATCGAGCAGTACTTC. The chain joins TRBV30 to TRBJ2-7; D not resolved. CDR1 and CDR2 from the germline V gene are GTSNPN and SVGIG (reference sequence). CDR3 length equals 13 residues. V was cut by 1 base and J by 6 bases, with 13 bases left in between.

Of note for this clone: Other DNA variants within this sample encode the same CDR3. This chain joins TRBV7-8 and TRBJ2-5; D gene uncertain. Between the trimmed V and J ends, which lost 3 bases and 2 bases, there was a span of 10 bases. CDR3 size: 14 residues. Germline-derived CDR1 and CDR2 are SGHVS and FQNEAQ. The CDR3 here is CASSLGRQQETQYF. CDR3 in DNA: TGTGCCAGCAGCTTGGGTCGTCAGCAAGAGACCCAGTACTTC. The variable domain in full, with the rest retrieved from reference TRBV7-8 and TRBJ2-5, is GAGVSQSPRYKVAKRGQDVALRCDPISGHVSLFWYQQALGQGPEFLTYFQNEAQLDKSGLPSDRFFAERPEGSVSTLKIQRTQQEDSAVYLCASSLGRQQETQYFGPGTRLLVL.

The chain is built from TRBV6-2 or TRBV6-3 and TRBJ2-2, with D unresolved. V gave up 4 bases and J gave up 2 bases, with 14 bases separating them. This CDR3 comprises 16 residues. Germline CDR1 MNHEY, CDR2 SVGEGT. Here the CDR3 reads CASSSRAHRNTGELFF. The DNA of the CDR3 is TGTGCCAGCAGTTCAAGGGCCCACCGAAACACCGGGGAGCTGTTTTTT.

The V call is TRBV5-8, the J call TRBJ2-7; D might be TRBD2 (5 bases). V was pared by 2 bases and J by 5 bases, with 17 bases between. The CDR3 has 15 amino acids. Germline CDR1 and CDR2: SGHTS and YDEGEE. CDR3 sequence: CASSLRIRGLDEQYF. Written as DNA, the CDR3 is TGTGCCAGCAGCTTAAGGATAAGAGGGTTAGACGAGCAGTACTTC.

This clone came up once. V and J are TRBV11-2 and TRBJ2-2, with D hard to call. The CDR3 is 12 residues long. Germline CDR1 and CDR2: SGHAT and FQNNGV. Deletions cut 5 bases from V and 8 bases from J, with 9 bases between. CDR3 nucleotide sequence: TGTGCCAGCAGCCTAAATGGGGGGGAGCTGTTTTTT. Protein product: CASSLNGGELFF.

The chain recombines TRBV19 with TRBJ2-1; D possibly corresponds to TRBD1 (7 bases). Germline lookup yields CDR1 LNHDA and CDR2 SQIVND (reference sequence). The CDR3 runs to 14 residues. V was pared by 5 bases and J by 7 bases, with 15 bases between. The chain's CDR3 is CASSPGAGGNEQFF. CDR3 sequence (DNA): TGTGCCAGTAGTCCGGGGGCAGGGGGGAATGAGCAGTTCTTC.

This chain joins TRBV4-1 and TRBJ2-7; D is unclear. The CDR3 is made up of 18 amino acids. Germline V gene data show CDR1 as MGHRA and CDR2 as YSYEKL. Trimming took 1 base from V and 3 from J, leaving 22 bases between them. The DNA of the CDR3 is TGCGCCAGCAGCCAAGCGGGTGTTTCGCGTTGGGCCGTCTACGAGCAGTACTTC. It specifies CASSQAGVSRWAVYEQYF.